These 15 T cell receptor beta chains were all obtained from the same sample, sequenced in a study of blood T cell repertoires in COVID-19. Here immunoSEQ multiplex PCR was the method, and the copy in TCRdb shows in-frame clones only, minus some. This table holds 150,000 to 200,000 clones, about 88% found once. What was sequenced was peripheral blood. These receptors were collected from a man between 18 and 29 years old who had recovered from COVID-19.

This chain connects TRBV18 to TRBJ1-6; 8 nucleotides agree with TRBD1. J gave up 6 bases and V 0 bases, and 4 bases lay outside the gene matches. The length of the CDR3 is 16 residues. Germline loops: CDR1 KGHSH, CDR2 LQKENI. The DNA of the CDR3 is TGTGCCAGCTCACCACCTAGGACAGGGAGTAATTCACCCCTCCACTTT. This gives the protein CASSPPRTGSNSPLHF.

V gene TRBV25-1 combines with J gene TRBJ1-2; TRBD1 matches 10 bases. This CDR3 has 12 residues. The germline CDR1 and CDR2 sequences are MGHDK and SYGVNS. V dropped 4 bases and J dropped 7; count of bases not matched to a gene: 0. CDR3 region: CASSGTGGGYTF. In nucleotides, the CDR3 is TGTGCCAGCAGTGGGACAGGGGGTGGCTACACCTTC.

The chain has TRBV5-1 and TRBJ2-2, with 7 bases that match TRBD2. Germline CDR1 reads SGHRS; CDR2 reads YFSETQ. V was clipped by 0 bases and J by 8 bases; unmatched bases: 4. CDR3 length: 14 residues. The CDR3 sequence: CASSLAGGTGELFF. In DNA, the CDR3 is TGCGCCAGCAGCTTGGCCGGGGGGACTGGGGAGCTGTTTTTT.

The chain joins TRBV2 to TRBJ1-3; D gene unclear. The CDR3 spans 16 residues. Germline V gives CDR1 SNHLY, CDR2 FYNNEI. Trimming stripped 2 bases from V and 1 base from J, with 12 bases between. CDR3 region: CASSESGVRSGNTIYF. The CDR3 DNA reads as TGTGCCAGCAGTGAAAGCGGGGTGAGATCTGGAAACACCATATATTTT.

The chain joins TRBV6-2 or TRBV6-3 to TRBJ1-1, with D uncertain. The CDR3 extends over 13 amino acids. V was shortened by 4 bases and J by 4 bases, with 10 bases between the two germline ends. In germline, CDR1 is MNHEY, CDR2 SVGEGT. The CDR3 nucleotides read TGTGCCAGCAGTTTTGGAGGGCTCACTGAAGCTTTCTTT. The encoded protein is CASSFGGLTEAFF.

This rearrangement joins TRBV19 to TRBJ2-3, with D possibly matching TRBD2 (6 bases). The CDR3 has 15 amino acids. Trimming stripped 1 base from V and 3 bases from J, with 11 bases between. CDR1 is LNHDA and CDR2 is SQIVND in the germline V gene (reference sequence). DNA of the CDR3: TGTGCCAGTAGTATAGGTGGAGGGGAGACAGATACGCAGTATTTT. Its translation is CASSIGGGETDTQYF.

The chain is built from TRBV27 and TRBJ2-5, with 9 nucleotides matching TRBD1. The CDR3 is made up of 13 amino acids. V shed 6 bases, J shed 5 bases, and the junction held 4 bases outside the gene matches. Germline lookup yields CDR1 MNHEY and CDR2 SMNVEV (reference sequence). The CDR3 DNA is TGTGCCAGCAGGGTACAGGGGGCGGAGACCCAGTACTTC. Amino acids: CASRVQGAETQYF.

The chain employs TRBV4-1 and TRBJ2-7; D gene ambiguous. Germline V CDR1 and CDR2: MGHRA, YSYEKL. CDR3 size: 14 residues. The V end lost 2 bases, the J end lost 1 base, and 9 bases lay between the germline ends. The CDR3 spells CASSQYYGSYEQYF. In DNA, the CDR3 is TGCGCCAGCAGCCAATACTACGGGTCCTACGAGCAGTACTTC.

The chain couples TRBV2 to TRBJ2-7, with 8 bases fitting TRBD2. Germline loops: CDR1 SNHLY, CDR2 FYNNEI. The CDR3 extends over 15 amino acids. Trimming removed 3 bases from V and 4 bases from J; junction bases left unmatched: 8. CDR3 protein: CASSEEAGGGYEQYF. The CDR3 nucleotides are TGTGCCAGCAGTGAGGAGGCGGGGGGAGGGTACGAGCAGTACTTC.

The chain employs TRBV6-5 and TRBJ1-5, with TRBD1 matching over 7 bases. Germline CDR1 MNHEY, CDR2 SVGAGI. Losses at the gene ends were 6 bases for V and 6 bases for J; bases not matched to a gene: 5. This CDR3 comprises 13 residues. This CDR3 is CASSTTGTQPQHF. CDR3 nucleotides: TGTGCCAGCAGCACGACAGGGACTCAGCCCCAGCATTTT.

V and J are TRBV5-4 and TRBJ2-1; 8 bases fit TRBD2. There are 15 residues in the CDR3. The V gene end was trimmed by 0 bases and the J gene end by 9 bases; junction bases not matched to a gene: 8. Germline CDR1 SGHNT, CDR2 YYREEE (reference sequence). As DNA, the CDR3 is TGTGCCAGCAGCTTGGCCCCAGCGGGAGCCATTGAGCAGTTCTTC. Protein: CASSLAPAGAIEQFF.

In this sample, this clone turned up a few times. DNA for the CDR3: TGTGCCAGCGACCGGGTTAACACTGAAGCTTTCTTT. Its translation: CASDRVNTEAFF. The chain joins TRBV2 to TRBJ1-1; D is undetermined. Trimming removed 8 bases from V and 2 bases from J, with 9 bases in between. Germline values: CDR1 SNHLY, CDR2 FYNNEI. The length of the CDR3 is 12 residues.

The chain has TRBV11-2 and TRBJ2-2, with 10 bases that match TRBD2. J was trimmed by 2 bases and V by 5 bases; bases with no gene match: 2. CDR1 is SGHAT and CDR2 is FQNNGV in the germline V gene. This CDR3 region has 15 residues. CDR3 in DNA: TGTGCCAGCAGCAGGACTAGCGGTAACACCGGGGAGCTGTTTTTT. This gives the protein CASSRTSGNTGELFF. Using reference TRBV11-2 and TRBJ2-2 for the parts outside the CDR3, the full variable domain is EAGVAQSPRYKIIEKRQSVAFWCNPISGHATLYWYQQILGQGPKLLIQFQNNGVVDDSQLPKDRFSAERLKGVDSTLKIQPAKLEDSAVYLCASSRTSGNTGELFFGEGSRLTVL.

This clone was observed once. This rearrangement joins TRBV3-1 (or the pseudogene TRBV3-2) to TRBJ2-3; TRBD2 agrees at 12 bases. The CDR3 is 18 amino acids. CDR1 and CDR2 (germline): LGHDT, YNNKEL (reference sequence). V was clipped by 1 base and J by 4 bases; unmatched bases: 9. CDR3 coding DNA: TGTGCCAGCAGCCAAGTTTCCGGACTAGCGGGATTTTCAGATACGCAGTATTTT. It yields the protein CASSQVSGLAGFSDTQYF.

The CDR3: CASSSGTLAGIETQYF. As DNA, the CDR3 is TGTGCCAGCAGCTCGGGGACTCTAGCGGGAATAGAGACCCAGTACTTC. V usage is TRBV7-2 and J usage is TRBJ2-5; 9 positions agree with TRBD2. V dropped 4 bases and J dropped 4; count of bases not matched to a gene: 10. This CDR3 region has 16 residues. Germline values: CDR1 SGHTA, CDR2 FQGNSA.